The 31 T cell receptor beta chains below come from one sample, sequenced in a study of CD8 T cells in Susac syndrome. cDNA came from about 0.5 to 1 ug RNA primed by random hexamers. In TCRdb, the immunoSEQ multiplex PCR reads were re-called with MiXCR into one record per CDR3 protein. The table records about 150,000 distinct CDR3 sequences, roughly nine tenths of them present only once. What was sequenced was CD4+ T cells from PBMCs. The receptors stem from a human donor in good health.

The gene calls are TRBV27 and TRBJ2-7; D possibly corresponds to TRBD2 (6 bases). V was shortened by 6 bases and J by 6 bases, with 15 bases between the two germline ends. This CDR3 contains 13 residues. CDR1 is MNHEY, CDR2 SMNVEV, per germline (reference sequence). The CDR3 region is CASSETLGGEQYF. The CDR3 bases are TGTGCCAGCAGCGAAACACTGGGGGGCGAGCAGTACTTC.

The chain combines TRBV30 with TRBJ1-1; unclear D gene. Per the germline V gene, CDR1 is GTSNPN and CDR2 is SVGIG (reference sequence). The CDR3 is 11 amino acids. V was cut by 2 bases and J by 6 bases, with 7 bases left in between. This CDR3 is CAWSKLAEAFF. The CDR3 nucleotides are TGTGCCTGGAGTAAACTGGCTGAAGCTTTCTTT.

CDR3: CASSTGQGWNEQFF. CDR3 sequence (DNA): TGTGCCAGCAGTACGGGACAGGGGTGGAATGAGCAGTTCTTC. V is TRBV6-1 and J is TRBJ2-1, with 10 bases lining up with TRBD1. Germline-derived CDR1 and CDR2 are MNHNS and SASEGT. The CDR3 has 14 amino acids. V trimming: 5 bases; J trimming: 7 bases; junction bases outside the gene matches: 5.

The gene calls are TRBV4-3 and TRBJ2-7; D may be TRBD1 (6 bases). The V end lost 0 bases, the J end lost 0 bases, and 15 bases lay between the germline ends. The CDR3 has 17 amino acids. Germline CDR1 LGHNA, CDR2 YSLEER. The CDR3 nucleotides read TGCGCCAGCAGCCAAGAAGCAGGGGACGGAAGCTCCTACGAGCAGTACTTC. Translated, it gives CASSQEAGDGSSYEQYF.

This clonotype has a single count. This chain links TRBV9 with TRBJ2-6; D is possibly TRBD2 (5 bases). The CDR3 covers 16 residues. CDR1 and CDR2 (germline): SGDLS, YYNGEE. V was shortened by 4 bases and J by 0 bases, with 11 bases between the two germline ends. The CDR3 loop is CASSPRDSSGANVLTF. The CDR3 DNA reads as TGTGCCAGCAGCCCCCGGGATAGCTCTGGGGCCAACGTCCTGACTTTC. Together with reference TRBV9 and TRBJ2-6, the CDR3 gives the full variable domain: DSGVTQTPKHLITATGQRVTLRCSPRSGDLSVYWYQQSLDQGLQFLIQYYNGEERAKGNILERFSAQQFPDLHSELNLSSLELGDSALYFCASSPRDSSGANVLTFGAGSRLTVL.

The gene calls are TRBV28 and TRBJ1-1; D not resolved. CDR1 and CDR2 from the germline V gene are MDHEN and SYDVKM. The CDR3 consists of 12 residues. V was cut by 1 base and J by 10 bases, with 10 bases left in between. As DNA, the CDR3 is TGTGCCAGCAGTTTATTGTCCGAAAGAGCTTTCTTT. This translates into CASSLLSERAFF.

The genes are TRBV6-1 and TRBJ2-1; tentatively, D is TRBD2 (6 bases). Between the trimmed V and J ends, which lost 6 bases and 6 bases, there was a span of 12 bases. The CDR3 has 13 residues. Germline-derived CDR1 and CDR2 are MNHNS and SASEGT. The CDR3 coding sequence is TGTGCCAGCAGGGCGGACTACTTCAATGAGCAGTTCTTC. Protein product: CASRADYFNEQFF.

This chain joins TRBV20-1 and TRBJ2-5, with 8 positions matching TRBD1. CDR1 is DFQATT and CDR2 is SNEGSKA in the germline V gene (reference sequence). Trimming at V came to 3 bases and at J to 5 bases, leaving 5 bases not matched to a gene. This CDR3 has 13 amino acids. CDR3 coding DNA: TGCAGTGCTAGGGTCAGGGGGCGGGAGACCCAGTACTTC. Translated: CSARVRGRETQYF.

V and J are TRBV4-1 and TRBJ1-2, with 10 bases that match TRBD1. The J segment lost 9 bases and the V segment lost 1 base, leaving 11 bases of the junction unmatched. Germline V CDR1 and CDR2: MGHRA, YSYEKL. This CDR3 has 16 residues. The CDR3 sequence: CASSQVAGQGGLSYTF. Written as DNA, the CDR3 is TGCGCCAGCAGCCAAGTCGCAGGACAGGGGGGATTAAGCTACACCTTC.

The chain uses TRBV10-3 and TRBJ1-4; the match to TRBD1 covers 7 bases. V dropped 4 bases and J dropped 12; count of bases not matched to a gene: 8. This CDR3 contains 13 residues. Germline values: CDR1 ENHRY, CDR2 SYGVKD. CDR3 sequence: CAISVGSQGELFF. The CDR3 region has the DNA TGTGCCATCAGTGTCGGCAGCCAGGGGGAACTGTTTTTT.

This clonotype has only one observation. The V call is TRBV9, the J call TRBJ2-1; 12 bases align to TRBD2. This CDR3 contains 17 residues. Trimming at V came to 4 bases and at J to 2 bases, leaving 7 bases not matched to a gene. Looked up from germline, CDR1 is SGDLS and CDR2 is YYNGEE. Written as DNA, the CDR3 is TGTGCCAGCAGCCCGCGTCTAGCGGGAGGGCCCTACAATGAGCAGTTCTTC. Translating gives CASSPRLAGGPYNEQFF.

V usage is TRBV5-6 and J usage is TRBJ2-1; 7 positions match TRBD1. The CDR3 contains 13 residues. V lost 9 bases, J lost 5 bases, and 8 bases stayed unmatched. Germline-derived CDR1 and CDR2 are SGHDT and YYEEEE. For the CDR3, the DNA is TGTGCCACCGGGGCAGGGGGAAACAATGAGCAGTTCTTC. This codes for CATGAGGNNEQFF.

The sample holds a few counts of this clonotype. This chain uses TRBV18 with TRBJ2-7, with D perhaps matching TRBD2 (6 bases). Looked up from germline, CDR1 is KGHSH and CDR2 is LQKENI. There are 15 residues in the CDR3. V lost 2 bases and J 0 bases, leaving 11 bases between the germline ends. CDR3 nucleotide sequence: TGTGCCAGCTCACCAAGGGGAGGATCCTCCTACGAGCAGTACTTC. It yields the protein CASSPRGGSSYEQYF.

The chain employs TRBV5-4 and TRBJ2-3; TRBD2 agrees at 7 bases. CDR3 length: 14 amino acids. V lost 3 bases to trimming and J lost 6 bases; unmatched junction nucleotides: 7. Germline-derived CDR1 and CDR2 are SGHNT and YYREEE (reference sequence). CDR3 protein: CASSSRTGGDTQYF. Written as DNA, the CDR3 is TGTGCCAGCAGCTCAAGGACCGGGGGGGATACGCAGTATTTT.

This chain joins TRBV5-4 and TRBJ2-5, with D uncertain. The CDR3 extends over 15 amino acids. V was trimmed by 0 bases and J by 2 bases, leaving 11 bases between them. CDR1 is SGHNT, CDR2 YYREEE, per germline (reference sequence). In nucleotides, the CDR3 is TGTGCCAGCAGCTTGGGCAGGATTGTTCAAGAGACCCAGTACTTC. It yields the protein CASSLGRIVQETQYF.

This sequence joins TRBV5-8 and TRBJ2-7; no clear D. The CDR3 loop spans 11 amino acids. Germline-derived CDR1 and CDR2 are SGHTS and YDEGEE. The V end was cut by 1 base, the J end by 7 bases, with 6 bases between. Here the CDR3 DNA reads TGTGCCAGCAGCTTGTATAAAGAGCAGTACTTC. It codes for CASSLYKEQYF.

This clonotype has just one count. The chain carries TRBV3-1 and TRBJ2-7, with a possible D match to TRBD1 (6 bases). V was pared by 4 bases and J by 7 bases, with 14 bases between. Per the germline V gene, CDR1 is LGHDT and CDR2 is YNNKEL (reference sequence). The CDR3 is made up of 13 amino acids. The CDR3: CASSRAGEREQYF. CDR3 bases: TGTGCCAGCAGCCGGGCAGGGGAGAGAGAGCAGTACTTC.

J is TRBJ2-1 and V is TRBV9, with 9 bases identical to TRBD2. Per germline, CDR1 SGDLS and CDR2 YYNGEE. The CDR3 contains 17 residues. Trimming at V came to 3 bases and at J to 1 base, leaving 8 bases not matched to a gene. CDR3 DNA sequence: TGTGCCAGCAGCGCGGGTAGCGGGAGCGGTTCCTACAATGAGCAGTTCTTC. It yields the protein CASSAGSGSGSYNEQFF.

This chain uses TRBV29-1 with TRBJ2-6; possible D gene TRBD1, 6 bases. V was trimmed by 7 bases and J by 2 bases, leaving 9 bases between them. Looked up from germline, CDR1 is SQVTM and CDR2 is ANQGSEA. The CDR3 runs to 13 residues. DNA of the CDR3: TGCAGCGCCAAGGGGGCTGGGGCCAACGTCCTGACTTTC. Translated, it gives CSAKGAGANVLTF.

This rearrangement joins TRBV9 to TRBJ2-1; 14 bases align to TRBD2. Germline CDR1 and CDR2: SGDLS and YYNGEE. The CDR3 has 16 amino acids. V was clipped by 5 bases and J by 7 bases; unmatched bases: 8. CDR3 sequence: CASRSAGTSGSNEQFF. CDR3 nucleotides: TGTGCCAGCAGGTCAGCCGGGACTAGCGGGAGTAATGAGCAGTTCTTC. Full variable domain (outside the CDR3, taken from reference TRBV9 and TRBJ2-1): DSGVTQTPKHLITATGQRVTLRCSPRSGDLSVYWYQQSLDQGLQFLIQYYNGEERAKGNILERFSAQQFPDLHSELNLSSLELGDSALYFCASRSAGTSGSNEQFFGPGTRLTVL.

The genes are TRBV28 and TRBJ1-4; a weak D match, TRBD1 (6 bases). Germline V gene lookup returns CDR1 MDHEN and CDR2 SYDVKM. This CDR3 contains 14 residues. V lost 5 bases and J lost 8, with 15 bases in between. The CDR3 sequence is CASSLFAGVEKLFF. The CDR3 DNA follows: TGTGCCAGCAGTCTCTTCGCAGGGGTGGAAAAACTGTTTTTT.

This chain links TRBV6-2 or TRBV6-3 with TRBJ2-1; 8 nucleotides align to TRBD2. The CDR3 has 17 amino acids. Per germline, CDR1 MNHEY and CDR2 SVGEGT. After removal of 0 bases from V and 1 base from J, the junction contained 5 bases not matched to a gene. The CDR3: CASSYSSTSVSYNEQFF. As DNA, the CDR3 is TGTGCCAGCAGTTACTCTTCGACTAGCGTATCCTACAATGAGCAGTTCTTC.

The CDR3 sequence is CASSFKVLLNEQYF. As DNA, the CDR3 is TGTGCCAGCAGCTTTAAGGTCCTCCTCAACGAGCAGTACTTC. The V gene is TRBV5-6, the J gene TRBJ2-7; D ambiguous. The CDR3 runs 14 residues. Trimming stripped 2 bases from V and 5 bases from J, with 14 bases between. Germline-derived CDR1 and CDR2 are SGHDT and YYEEEE. Using reference TRBV5-6 and TRBJ2-7 for the parts outside the CDR3, the full variable domain is DAGVTQSPTHLIKTRGQQVTLRCSPKSGHDTVSWYQQALGQGPQFIFQYYEEEERQRGNFPDRFSGHQFPNYSSELNVNALLLGDSALYLCASSFKVLLNEQYFGPGTRLTVT.

The gene calls are TRBV6-6 and TRBJ2-2; D remains unclear. The CDR3 consists of 13 residues. Per germline, CDR1 MNHNY and CDR2 SVGAGI (reference sequence). Trimming cost V 0 bases and J 4 bases, with 3 bases left between them. As DNA, the CDR3 is TGTGCCAGCAGTTACTCGGGCACCGGGGAGCTGTTTTTT. Protein: CASSYSGTGELFF.

The V gene is TRBV2, the J gene TRBJ2-1; 9 bases align to TRBD1. This CDR3 has 14 amino acids. V shed 6 bases and J 6 bases; nucleotides not matched to a gene: 6. Germline loops: CDR1 SNHLY, CDR2 FYNNEI. CDR3 amino acids: CASRPGQGINEQFF. CDR3 in DNA: TGTGCCAGCAGACCGGGACAGGGAATCAATGAGCAGTTCTTC.

The J gene is TRBJ1-4, the V gene TRBV5-1, with D unresolved. Germline V gene lookup returns CDR1 SGHRS and CDR2 YFSETQ. Trimming left V 4 bases short and J 0 bases short, with 16 bases between. This CDR3 is built from 17 residues. The CDR3 spells CASSRAGVSSTNEKLFF. CDR3 DNA sequence: TGCGCCAGCAGCCGAGCGGGAGTCTCTTCAACTAATGAAAAACTGTTTTTT.

This clonotype has only one observation. V and J are TRBV6-1 and TRBJ1-2, with D possibly TRBD1 on 6 matching bases. The V and J ends lost 8 bases and 3 bases respectively, with 13 bases between them. This CDR3 has 13 amino acids. Germline V gene sequence: CDR1 MNHNS, CDR2 SASEGT. CDR3 protein: CASGPTGYYGYTF. CDR3 in DNA: TGTGCCAGCGGACCGACAGGTTACTATGGCTACACCTTC.

This clonotype appeared a few times. The V gene is TRBV5-1, the J gene TRBJ1-2; 7 bases are a match to TRBD1. V shed 6 bases and J 6 bases; nucleotides not matched to a gene: 11. The CDR3 contains 14 residues. Germline V CDR1 and CDR2: SGHRS, YFSETQ. CDR3: CASTRSTGTDGYTF. DNA for the CDR3: TGCGCCAGCACCCGTTCAACCGGGACAGATGGCTACACCTTC.

The V call is TRBV7-2, the J call TRBJ1-1; D call uncertain. CDR1 is SGHTA and CDR2 is FQGNSA in the germline V gene. The CDR3 spans 13 residues. Trimming cost V 5 bases and J 1 base, with 8 bases left between them. The CDR3 DNA is TGTGCCAGCAGCCTCATTGAGAACACTGAAGCTTTCTTT. Encoded protein: CASSLIENTEAFF.

V usage is TRBV18 and J usage is TRBJ2-2; 7 bases match TRBD1. Germline trimming cut 5 bases from V and 4 bases from J; bases unmatched to any gene: 10. The CDR3 consists of 16 residues. Germline CDR1 and CDR2: KGHSH and LQKENI. The CDR3 region has the DNA TGTGCCAGCTCATCCAATTGGGACAGCCGCACCGGGGAGCTGTTTTTT. This sequence encodes CASSSNWDSRTGELFF.

V and J are TRBV29-1 and TRBJ2-6; 9 bases align to TRBD1. Losses at the gene ends were 4 bases for V and 4 bases for J; bases not matched to a gene: 11. The CDR3 consists of 17 residues. Germline V gene lookup returns CDR1 SQVTM and CDR2 ANQGSEA. CDR3 DNA: TGCAGCGTTGGTGGGACAGGGATTACTGAGGGGGCCAACGTCCTGACTTTC. Translating it yields CSVGGTGITEGANVLTF.